These T cell receptor beta chains were read from a single sample in a study of blood T cell repertoires in COVID-19. Sequencing was performed with immunoSEQ multiplex PCR; in TCRdb, only in-frame clones are kept and a portion is missing. The table includes around 300,000 clones, about nine tenths detected once. Source material: peripheral blood. The receptors come from a man between 18 and 29 years old with active or convalescent COVID-19. Both conserved end residues are part of each CDR3. The D gene is left open where the match is weak. The size of a clone is reported for some rows only, either as once, few or many, or as a class for expanded clones.

j_call | v_call | clone_size | d_call | cdr3_aa | cdr3_nt
TRBJ2-1 | TRBV7-9 | NA | TRBD1 | CASSYWTGANEQFF | TGTGCCAGCAGCTATTGGACAGGGGCCAATGAGCAGTTCTTC
TRBJ1-6 | TRBV5-1 | NA | TRBD1 | CASSGDRDHSPLHF | TGCGCCAGCAGCGGGGACAGGGATCATTCACCCCTCCACTTT
TRBJ2-3 | TRBV11-2 | NA | NA | CASSLEAGAKTQYF | TGTGCCAGCAGCTTAGAGGCAGGGGCTAAAACGCAGTATTTT
TRBJ1-5 | TRBV12-3/TRBV12-4 | few | NA | CASRTGQYQPQHF | TGTGCCAGCAGGACCGGACAATATCAGCCCCAGCATTTT
TRBJ1-2 | TRBV27 | NA | NA | CASSLSYNYGYTF | TGTGCCAGCAGTTTAAGCTATAACTATGGCTACACCTTC
TRBJ1-1 | TRBV5-1 | NA | NA | CASTMTGLRGTEAFF | TGCGCCAGCACTATGACCGGGCTCCGGGGAACTGAAGCTTTCTTT
TRBJ2-3 | TRBV7-2 | NA | TRBD1 | CASRRQGVTDTQYF | TGTGCCAGCAGAAGACAGGGGGTCACAGATACGCAGTATTTT
TRBJ2-2 | TRBV6-1 | NA | TRBD1 | CASSEFQGATGELFF | TGTGCCAGCAGTGAATTTCAGGGGGCCACCGGGGAGCTGTTTTTT
TRBJ1-4 | TRBV7-9 | NA | TRBD1 | CASSPTGATNEKLFF | TGTGCCAGCAGTCCTACAGGGGCAACTAATGAAAAACTGTTTTTT
TRBJ2-1 | TRBV7-8 | NA | NA | CASLSGPYNEQFF | TGTGCCAGTCTAAGCGGACCCTACAATGAGCAGTTCTTC
TRBJ1-5 | TRBV6-2/TRBV6-3 | NA | TRBD1 | CASSNRGGEPQHF | TGTGCCAGCAGTAACAGGGGCGGGGAGCCCCAGCATTTT
TRBJ1-2 | TRBV6-6 | NA | TRBD1 | CASSPGTGVLLRLDYGYTF | TGTGCCAGCAGTCCCGGGACAGGGGTTTTGCTTCGGCTGGACTATGGCTACACCTTC
TRBJ2-3 | TRBV27 | once | NA | CASSNLRGGPTDTQYF | TGTGCCAGCAGTAATTTGAGGGGGGGGCCTACAGATACGCAGTATTTT
TRBJ1-2 | TRBV6-5 | NA | NA | CASRKGPGGGYTF | TGTGCCAGCCGAAAAGGGCCGGGAGGAGGCTACACCTTC
TRBJ2-3 | TRBV10-1 | NA | NA | CASSPAGYTDTQYF | TGCGCCAGCAGTCCGGCCGGGTACACAGATACGCAGTATTTT
TRBJ2-5 | TRBV5-1 | NA | TRBD1 | CASSKSRTGRETQYF | TGCGCCAGCAGCAAATCCAGGACAGGGCGGGAGACCCAGTACTTC
TRBJ2-3 | TRBV5-4 | NA | NA | CASSFGGGSTDTQYF | TGTGCCAGCAGCTTCGGCGGAGGCAGCACAGATACGCAGTATTTT
TRBJ1-2 | TRBV4-3 | NA | TRBD1 | CASSQFPGGDYGYTF | TGCGCCAGCAGCCAATTCCCAGGGGGCGACTATGGCTACACCTTC
TRBJ2-2 | TRBV4-2 | NA | TRBD1 | CASSQGWTGGVGSTGELFF | TGTGCCAGCAGCCAAGGCTGGACAGGGGGCGTAGGAAGCACCGGGGAGCTGTTTTTT
TRBJ2-7 | TRBV11-2 | NA | NA | CASSRRGSQYF | TGTGCCAGCAGCCGCCGGGGGTCTCAGTACTTC
TRBJ1-2 | TRBV7-9 | NA | NA | CASSLGAGAKGYTF | TGTGCCAGCAGCTTAGGGGCAGGGGCTAAGGGCTACACCTTC
TRBJ1-3 | TRBV7-9 | NA | NA | CASSSRLHSGNTIYF | TGTGCCAGCAGCTCCAGACTCCACTCTGGAAACACCATATATTTT
TRBJ1-6 | TRBV27 | NA | TRBD1 | CASRPPGQLGSPLHF | TGTGCCAGCAGACCCCCGGGACAGTTAGGTTCACCCCTCCACTTT
TRBJ2-7 | TRBV11-2 | NA | TRBD1 | CASSFSGTGHEQYF | TGTGCCAGCAGCTTTTCGGGGACAGGGCACGAGCAGTACTTC
TRBJ2-7 | TRBV27 | NA | NA | CASSLFPRDEQYF | TGTGCCAGCAGTTTATTCCCCCGTGACGAGCAGTACTTC
TRBJ2-2 | TRBV18 | NA | NA | CASSPRRGDTGELFF | TGTGCCAGCTCACCACGCAGGGGGGATACCGGGGAGCTGTTTTTT
TRBJ2-1 | TRBV28 | NA | TRBD2 | CASSLLAGINEQFF | TGTGCCAGCAGTTTACTAGCGGGAATCAATGAGCAGTTCTTC
TRBJ2-5 | TRBV6-4 | NA | NA | CASTPSCGGYQETQYF | TGTGCCAGCACTCCGAGCTGCGGGGGCTACCAAGAGACCCAGTACTTC
TRBJ2-1 | TRBV5-4 | NA | TRBD2 | CASSLGGGSSYNEQFF | TGTGCCAGCAGCTTGGGCGGGGGAAGCTCCTACAATGAGCAGTTCTTC
TRBJ1-1 | TRBV5-6 | NA | NA | CATQVWELNTEAFF | TGTGCCACCCAGGTCTGGGAGCTGAACACTGAAGCTTTCTTT
TRBJ1-2 | TRBV27 | NA | TRBD1 | CASSAGQGNYGYTF | TGTGCCAGCAGTGCGGGACAGGGGAACTATGGCTACACCTTC
TRBJ2-1 | TRBV24-1 | NA | NA | CATSDLRTEQFF | TGTGCCACCAGTGATTTGCGGACAGAGCAGTTCTTC
TRBJ1-5 | TRBV15 | few | NA | CATSRDQTVGNQPQHF | TGTGCCACCAGCAGAGACCAGACAGTTGGCAATCAGCCCCAGCATTTT
TRBJ1-2 | TRBV11-2 | few | TRBD1 | CASSLGGQGAIYGYTF | TGTGCCAGCAGCTTAGGGGGACAGGGGGCAATCTATGGCTACACCTTC
TRBJ2-7 | TRBV5-1 | NA | NA | CASSWGDSQSEQYF | TGCGCCAGCAGCTGGGGGGACAGTCAGAGCGAGCAGTACTTC
TRBJ1-3 | TRBV5-6 | NA | NA | CASSLESGLLYSGNTIYF | TGTGCCAGCAGCTTGGAGTCAGGACTCCTGTACTCTGGAAACACCATATATTTT
TRBJ2-2 | TRBV7-7 | NA | NA | CASSLLGNTGELFF | TGTGCCAGCAGCTTACTAGGGAACACCGGGGAGCTGTTTTTT
TRBJ1-2 | TRBV10-2 | NA | TRBD1 | CASSGTGGSGYTF | TGCGCCAGCAGTGGGACAGGGGGCAGTGGCTACACCTTC